The 13 T cell receptor beta chains reported below all come from one sample, sequenced in a study of T cell responses to AZD1222 COVID-19 vaccine. TCRdb's copy holds only in-frame clones and misses some; the assay was immunoSEQ multiplex PCR. The sample has 110,000 to 150,000 clones; 90% to 95% are singletons. This specimen was peripheral blood, taken on day 0 of AZD1222 vaccination. The receptors were gathered from an adult in good health.

This chain joins TRBV4-3 and TRBJ2-3; 12 nucleotides align to TRBD2. CDR3 length equals 16 residues. Germline lookup yields CDR1 LGHNA and CDR2 YSLEER. The V gene end was trimmed by 3 bases and the J gene end by 2 bases; junction bases not matched to a gene: 3. In nucleotides, the CDR3 is TGCGCCAGCAGCCACGGACTAGCGGGGAACACAGATACGCAGTATTTT. Protein sequence: CASSHGLAGNTDTQYF.

The chain is built from TRBV6-5 and TRBJ1-2; D is uncertain. V gave up 5 bases and J gave up 4 bases, with 14 bases separating them. The CDR3 extends over 14 amino acids. CDR1 is MNHEY, CDR2 SVGAGI, per germline. CDR3 coding DNA: TGTGCCAGCAGTAACCGGGCCCGACCCTATGGCTACACCTTC. The encoded protein is CASSNRARPYGYTF.

J is TRBJ1-2 and V is TRBV6-2 or TRBV6-3; possibly TRBD1 for D (5 bases). The CDR3 is 14 amino acids. CDR1 MNHEY and CDR2 SVGEGT come from the germline V gene. The V gene lost 0 bases and the J gene lost 6 bases, with 11 bases spanning the gap. The DNA for the CDR3 is TGTGCCAGCAGTTACTCCGGGAGCAGGGATGGCTACACCTTC. It encodes CASSYSGSRDGYTF.

The J gene is TRBJ2-1, the V gene TRBV7-2; D might be TRBD1 or TRBD2, each matching 5 bases. The CDR3 loop spans 14 amino acids. V was clipped by 5 bases and J by 9 bases, with 17 bases between them. Germline CDR1 and CDR2: SGHTA and FQGNSA. The CDR3 nucleotides are TGTGCCAGCAGCCCGGAGGTGGGGCGGCGTGAGCAGTTCTTC. Residues: CASSPEVGRREQFF.

About this clone itself: The junction and the germline gene differ at one end; a read error may be behind it. This chain joins TRBV27 and TRBJ2-1, with 10 bases lining up with TRBD2. This CDR3 has 15 amino acids. Per germline, CDR1 MNHEY and CDR2 SMNVEV (reference sequence). CDR3 protein: CASTLAGGLYNEQFF. CDR3 nucleotide sequence: TGTGCCAGCACTTTAGCGGGGGGCCTTTACAATGAGCAGTTCTTC.

The chain couples TRBV7-9 to TRBJ1-2; 9 nucleotides match TRBD1. V shed 0 bases and J 7 bases; nucleotides not matched to a gene: 3. The CDR3 sequence is 14 residues long. Germline values: CDR1 SEHNR, CDR2 FQNEAQ (reference sequence). DNA of the CDR3: TGTGCCAGCAGCTTAGCCGGGACAGGGCTTGGCTACACCTTC. This translates into CASSLAGTGLGYTF.

V and J are TRBV27 and TRBJ2-1; 7 bases are shared with TRBD1. Germline CDR1 is MNHEY and CDR2 is SMNVEV (reference sequence). With V trimmed by 0 bases and J by 3 bases, 8 bases remained unmatched. This CDR3 spans 17 amino acids. Written as DNA, the CDR3 is TGTGCCAGCAGTTTATCTCCCACAGGGGCTTTCTACAATGAGCAGTTCTTC. It codes for CASSLSPTGAFYNEQFF.

This chain's CDR3 is CASSYSSANSYTF. CDR3 sequence (DNA): TGTGCCAGCAGTTACTCGAGCGCCAACAGCTACACCTTC. The V and J genes are TRBV6-5 and TRBJ1-2; D uncertain. There are 13 residues in the CDR3. Looked up from germline, CDR1 is MNHEY and CDR2 is SVGAGI. V lost 0 bases, J lost 9 bases, and 11 bases lay in between.

This sequence joins TRBV4-1 and TRBJ1-6; 9 nucleotides match TRBD1. V shed 4 bases, J shed 10 bases, and the junction held 11 bases outside the gene matches. CDR1 and CDR2 (germline): MGHRA, YSYEKL. The CDR3 length is 16 residues. The CDR3 nucleotides are TGCGCCAGCAGCCGCCTTAGGACAGGGGTAGACTCACCCCTCCACTTT. Translating it yields CASSRLRTGVDSPLHF.

The chain has TRBV7-9 and TRBJ1-2, with D unclear. The CDR3 is 14 residues long. Trimming left V 2 bases short and J 6 bases short, with 13 bases between. Germline-derived CDR1 and CDR2 are SEHNR and FQNEAQ (reference sequence). CDR3 nucleotides: TGTGCCAGCAGCTTATTTGTAGGGTTGGATGGCTACACCTTC. Its translation: CASSLFVGLDGYTF.

V is TRBV9 and J is TRBJ1-3; maybe TRBD1 (5 bases). V lost 1 base to trimming and J lost 0 bases, with 11 bases between them. This CDR3 comprises 16 residues. Germline CDR1 and CDR2: SGDLS and YYNGEE. The CDR3 region has the DNA TGTGCCAGCAGCGTACGCGGGGGAAGCTCTGGAAACACCATATATTTT. Its protein product is CASSVRGGSSGNTIYF.

This chain links TRBV18 with TRBJ2-2; 8 bases are shared with TRBD2. CDR1 and CDR2 (germline): KGHSH, LQKENI. Trimming removed 1 base from V and 1 base from J; junction bases left unmatched: 2. The CDR3 covers 16 residues. In DNA, the CDR3 is TGTGCCAGCTCACCACGGCTAGCGGGGAACACCGGGGAGCTGTTTTTT. Encoded protein: CASSPRLAGNTGELFF. The full variable domain, rest sourced from reference TRBV18 and TRBJ2-2, is NAGVMQNPRHLVRRRGQEARLRCSPMKGHSHVYWYRQLPEEGLKFMVYLQKENIIDESGMPKERFSAEFPKEGPSILRIQQVVRGDSAAYFCASSPRLAGNTGELFFGEGSRLTVL.

J is TRBJ1-2 and V is TRBV12-3 or TRBV12-4; D remains unclear. Trimming removed 3 bases at V and 10 bases at J, with 12 bases between. The CDR3 has 12 residues. The CDR3 region has the DNA TGTGCCAGCAGTTTCGGTCCGGGTACCTACACCTTC. Protein sequence: CASSFGPGTYTF.